Following are 24 T cell receptor beta chains from one sample sequenced in a study of T-cell memory formation after mild COVID-19. TCRdb re-called the 5' RACE reads with MiXCR, one entry per CDR3 protein. The sample holds 240,000 or so distinct CDR3 sequences, approximately 9% seen once. Input material: PBMCs or a T cell subset sorted from them (not recorded which). The receptor set was obtained from a man younger than 30 who had mild COVID-19 (a few samples of this study predate the infection). Cell type and time point are not known.

The chain joins TRBV2 to TRBJ1-5; D might be TRBD1 (6 bases). Per germline, CDR1 SNHLY and CDR2 FYNNEI. The CDR3 spans 14 residues. Deletions cut 1 base from V and 6 bases from J, with 10 bases between. CDR3 coding DNA: TGTGCCAGCAGTGAAGAACCAGGGGCTCAGCCCCAGCATTTT. Amino acid sequence: CASSEEPGAQPQHF.

This clonotype turned up a few times. This chain links TRBV7-2 with TRBJ1-1; D gene unclear. V was cut by 4 bases and J by 1 base, with 13 bases left in between. CDR3 length: 15 residues. The V gene's germline CDR1 is SGHTA and CDR2 FQGNSA. CDR3 amino acids: CASSSSGSTNTEAFF. The CDR3 DNA sequence: TGTGCCAGCAGCTCGTCTGGATCTACGAACACTGAAGCTTTCTTT. Variable domain in full (rest from reference TRBV7-2 and TRBJ1-1): GAGVSQSPSNKVTEKGKDVELRCDPISGHTALYWYRQSLGQGLEFLIYFQGNSAPDKSGLPSDRFSAERTGGSVSTLTIQRTQQEDSAVYLCASSSSGSTNTEAFFGQGTRLTVV.

This clonotype was recorded a few times. This chain joins TRBV6-5 and TRBJ1-2; D is uncertain. Germline V gene data show CDR1 as MNHEY and CDR2 as SVGAGI. The CDR3 is 14 residues long. The V end was cut by 2 bases, the J end by 2 bases, with 9 bases between. CDR3 sequence reads: CASSYGIGNYGYTF. For the CDR3, the DNA is TGTGCCAGCAGTTACGGTATAGGGAACTATGGCTACACCTTC.

This clonotype was seen a handful of times. This sequence joins TRBV12-3 or TRBV12-4 and TRBJ1-2; 8 bases are shared with TRBD1. The length of the CDR3 is 13 residues. V shed 5 bases and J 8 bases; nucleotides not matched to a gene: 7. In DNA, the CDR3 is TGTGCCAGCAGTGGGACAGGTCAGAGAGGCTACACCTTC. The encoded protein is CASSGTGQRGYTF.

This clonotype was counted only a few times. The CDR3: CASSTGPLGETQYF. CDR3 nucleotides: TGTGCCAGCAGCACCGGGCCCCTGGGGGAGACCCAGTACTTC. The rearrangement uses TRBV9 and TRBJ2-5; D gene unclear. Germline CDR1 SGDLS, CDR2 YYNGEE. V lost 4 bases to trimming and J lost 5 bases, with 15 bases between them. The CDR3 runs to 14 residues.

The chain joins TRBV12-3 or TRBV12-4 to TRBJ1-6, with D perhaps TRBD1 (6 bases). V lost 5 bases and J 6 bases, leaving 11 bases between the germline ends. There are 14 residues in the CDR3. CDR3 sequence: CASSVGTPNSPLHF. The CDR3 coding sequence is TGTGCCAGCAGTGTCGGGACACCTAATTCACCCCTCCACTTT.

The chain couples TRBV18 to TRBJ1-6, with D possibly being TRBD1 (5 bases). The CDR3 has 15 residues. Germline CDR1 and CDR2: KGHSH and LQKENI. V lost 0 bases to trimming and J lost 10 bases, with 13 bases between them. The CDR3 coding sequence is TGTGCCAGCTCACCACCAATGACAGAAAGGTCACCCCTCCACTTT. This encodes CASSPPMTERSPLHF.

This rearrangement joins TRBV4-3 to TRBJ2-1; TRBD2 matches 8 bases. Trimming at V came to 0 bases and at J to 9 bases, leaving 7 bases not matched to a gene. Germline loops: CDR1 LGHNA, CDR2 YSLEER. The CDR3 is 15 amino acids. CDR3 DNA: TGCGCCAGCAGCCAAGATCGGGGGGGGTATGGTGAGCAGTTCTTC. Its protein product is CASSQDRGGYGEQFF.

This clonotype turned up a few times. The chain recombines TRBV11-2 with TRBJ1-6; 10 bases are shared with TRBD1. The germline gives CDR1 SGHAT, CDR2 FQNNGV. Trimming cost V 5 bases and J 10 bases; bases outside gene matches: 8. The CDR3 extends over 15 amino acids. CDR3 bases: TGTGCCAGCAGCCGGGACAGGGGTTTGGTATCACCCCTCCACTTT. Its protein product is CASSRDRGLVSPLHF.

The chain has TRBV6-5 and TRBJ2-7; D is tentatively TRBD1 or TRBD2 (5 bases each). The germline CDR1 and CDR2 sequences are MNHEY and SVGAGI. The V gene lost 0 bases and the J gene lost 5 bases, with 17 bases spanning the gap. There are 16 residues in the CDR3. CDR3 DNA: TGTGCCAGCAGTTACTCCGGGGCAGGGCGACGCCACGAGCAGTACTTC. Protein product: CASSYSGAGRRHEQYF.

In its sample, this clonotype was seen a few times. The V gene is TRBV14, the J gene TRBJ2-7; perhaps TRBD1 as D (6 bases). Germline V lookup: CDR1 SGHDN, CDR2 FVKESK. V lost 2 bases and J lost 1, with 12 bases in between. The length of the CDR3 is 15 residues. The CDR3 here is CASSQRTRGSYEQYF. DNA of the CDR3: TGTGCCAGCAGCCAACGTACGAGGGGGTCCTACGAGCAGTACTTC. The entire variable domain, with the rest obtained from reference TRBV14 and TRBJ2-7, is as follows: EAGVTQFPSHSVIEKGQTVTLRCDPISGHDNLYWYRRVMGKEIKFLLHFVKESKQDESGMPNNRFLAERTGGTYSTLKVQPAELEDSGVYFCASSQRTRGSYEQYFGPGTRLTVT.

V and J are TRBV28 and TRBJ2-5; 9 bases align to TRBD1. Germline CDR1 is MDHEN and CDR2 is SYDVKM. The CDR3 totals 15 residues. The junction had 8 bases not matched to a gene; V was cut back by 4 bases and J by 5 bases. Written as DNA, the CDR3 is TGTGCCAGCAGTTCTCCCGGGACAGGGCACGAGACCCAGTACTTC. Translating gives CASSSPGTGHETQYF.

The chain is built from TRBV7-9 and TRBJ2-3; 9 bases are shared with TRBD1. Germline CDR1 is SEHNR and CDR2 is FQNEAQ (reference sequence). The junction had 2 bases not matched to a gene; V was cut back by 2 bases and J by 2 bases. This CDR3 contains 15 residues. CDR3 in DNA: TGTGCCAGCAGCTTAACAGGGGGCATCACAGATACGCAGTATTTT. As protein: CASSLTGGITDTQYF.

This clonotype was observed at least ten times. V is TRBV20-1 and J is TRBJ2-7, with D possibly matching TRBD2 (6 bases). The CDR3 length is 14 residues. In germline, CDR1 is DFQATT, CDR2 SNEGSKA (reference sequence). V was trimmed by 4 bases and J by 6 bases, leaving 19 bases between them. The CDR3 coding sequence is TGCAGTGCTATTTCGCGGGGTTCCTCTGGCGAGCAGTACTTC. It specifies CSAISRGSSGEQYF.

The V gene is TRBV4-1, the J gene TRBJ1-6; D perhaps matches TRBD1 (6 bases). Trimming shortened V by 0 bases and J by 12 bases, and 15 bases separated the two germline ends. CDR1 MGHRA and CDR2 YSYEKL come from the germline V gene. CDR3 length equals 15 residues. This CDR3 reads CASSQEPAGEGPLHF. The CDR3 DNA follows: TGCGCCAGCAGCCAAGAACCGGCAGGGGAAGGACCCCTCCACTTT.

This clonotype occurred a few times. J is TRBJ2-1 and V is TRBV12-3 or TRBV12-4; possibly TRBD1 or TRBD2 for D (5 bases each). The length of the CDR3 is 17 residues. Trimming took 3 bases from V and 1 from J, leaving 16 bases between them. CDR3 amino acids: CASSLWGSGKSYNEQFF. As DNA, the CDR3 is TGTGCCAGCAGTTTGTGGGGGTCGGGGAAATCCTACAATGAGCAGTTCTTC.

A few counts support this clonotype. The rearrangement links TRBV2 to TRBJ2-5; 8 bases fit TRBD2. Germline assignment: CDR1 SNHLY and CDR2 FYNNEI. The V and J ends lost 8 bases and 1 base, in that order; junction bases with no gene match: 3. This CDR3 has 13 amino acids. CDR3 protein: CASRLALQETQYF. Written as DNA, the CDR3 is TGTGCCAGCCGACTAGCGCTCCAAGAGACCCAGTACTTC.

The V call is TRBV15, the J call TRBJ2-7, with TRBD1 matching over 7 bases. The V and J ends lost 4 bases and 6 bases, in that order; junction bases with no gene match: 6. The CDR3 consists of 13 residues. Germline V gene data show CDR1 as LNHNV and CDR2 as YYDKDF (reference sequence). Written as DNA, the CDR3 is TGTGCCACCAGCACGAACAGGGGCGGCGAGCAGTACTTC. It yields the protein CATSTNRGGEQYF.

The V call is TRBV9, the J call TRBJ2-2; D is unclear. V lost 0 bases, J lost 2 bases, and 11 bases lay in between. Germline V gene sequence: CDR1 SGDLS, CDR2 YYNGEE. CDR3 size: 16 residues. CDR3 sequence reads: CASSVEAGPNTGELFF. The CDR3 DNA reads TGTGCCAGCAGCGTAGAGGCAGGACCTAACACCGGGGAGCTGTTTTTT.

This clonotype has more than one count but fewer than ten. The V call is TRBV29-1, the J call TRBJ1-1, with D possibly being TRBD1 (6 bases). Germline V CDR1 and CDR2: SQVTM, ANQGSEA. V was clipped by 6 bases and J by 6 bases, with 14 bases between them. The CDR3 is 12 residues long. The CDR3 sequence: CSVAQGNAEAFF. CDR3 nucleotide sequence: TGCAGCGTCGCACAGGGAAACGCTGAAGCTTTCTTT.

The chain is built from TRBV5-5 and TRBJ2-1; D is undetermined. Germline CDR1 SGHKS, CDR2 YYEKEE (reference sequence). V was trimmed by 4 bases and J by 7 bases, leaving 18 bases between them. The CDR3 has 15 residues. The CDR3 DNA sequence: TGTGCCAGCAGCCCGCAGCCGGCTAGGGTAAATGAGCAGTTCTTC. It codes for CASSPQPARVNEQFF.

CDR3 bases: TGTGCCAGTATGAGGGACTTCAATCAGCCCCAGCATTTT. Its protein is CASMRDFNQPQHF. This chain connects TRBV19 to TRBJ1-5; D might be TRBD1 (5 bases). The CDR3 is 13 residues long. Trimming cost V 7 bases and J 3 bases, with 10 bases left between them. Germline CDR1 and CDR2: LNHDA and SQIVND (reference sequence).

In this sample, this clonotype turned up many times. V is TRBV4-1 and J is TRBJ2-3; 9 bases match TRBD2. CDR3 length: 14 amino acids. J lost 4 bases, V lost 1 base, and 0 bases had no gene match. Germline V gene sequence: CDR1 MGHRA, CDR2 YSYEKL. CDR3 nucleotide sequence: TGCGCCAGCAGCCAAGTAGCGGGGGCAGATACGCAGTATTTT. Protein: CASSQVAGADTQYF.

This sequence joins TRBV13 and TRBJ1-6, with 9 bases matching TRBD1. The germline V gene has CDR1 PRHDT and CDR2 FYEKMQ (reference sequence). The CDR3 is made up of 16 amino acids. Trimming at V came to 5 bases and at J to 7 bases, leaving 9 bases not matched to a gene. This chain's CDR3 is CASSLSGQGENSPLHF. CDR3 nucleotides: TGTGCCAGCAGCCTATCGGGACAGGGAGAAAATTCACCCCTCCACTTT.